This note documents a single TCR beta chain sequence. As yet, its antigen is unknown. Thawed PBMCs were FACS-sorted into unstimulated CD4+CD25+CD127- regulatory T cells, CD4+CD25- non-regulatory cells, CD4 and CD8 cells. Produced via immunoSEQ multiplex PCR; TCRdb's table is partial and in-frame only. The data contain some 70,000 clones, 85% to 90% of them seen just once; the ten biggest clones take up about 0.37%. This specimen comes from a study of Tregs in tolerant kidney transplant recipients. The overall study: Recipients received nonmyeloablative bone marrow transplants from related graft donors, with transient mixed chimerism. Regarding the study as a whole: Some patients' samples used different primers over time, so nucleotide sequences weren't comparable. Biological reproducibility was not directly addressed in this study.

This CDR3 has 13 residues. V lost 5 bases, J lost 4 bases, and 11 bases lay in between. Germline CDR1 MDHEN, CDR2 SYDVKM. Sample: CD4+ T cells from blood, taken before the transplant. The clonotype comes from a human donor who received a combined kidney and bone marrow transplant. This rearrangement joins TRBV28 to TRBJ1-2; no reliable D call. CDR3 DNA sequence: TGTGCCAGCAGTCCAACTGAAATCTATGGCTACACCTTC. Translating gives CASSPTEIYGYTF.